This T cell receptor (beta chain) appears in the sequencing data of a study of neurological immune-mediated disorders. Whole-study context: About 90% of the roughly 34 multiple sclerosis patients had relapsing-remitting disease; 3 had secondary progressive.

Over 190 million TCR-beta sequences from 15-18 subjects came out of each sequencing run. TCRdb reanalysed the 5' RACE reads using MiXCR and keeps one entry per CDR3 protein. This repertoire shows roughly 60,000 distinct CDR3 sequences, less than 6% found once; its top ten account for roughly 3.4%. From 2 million PBMCs stored at -80 C, the unsorted libraries were generated. With V trimmed by 2 bases and J by 1 base, 5 bases remained unmatched. The CDR3 loop spans 16 amino acids. CDR1 SGHRS and CDR2 YFSETQ come from the germline V gene. This clonotype has at least ten counts. The sequencing sample was made of PBMCs. This chain links TRBV5-1 with TRBJ2-1, with 8 bases aligning to TRBD2. This TCR came from a woman aged 45-65 years with multiple sclerosis. The CDR3 DNA is TGCGCCAGCAGCTTCGGGAGCGGGGGATCCTACAATGAGCAGTTCTTC. Amino acids: CASSFGSGGSYNEQFF.